The rows below give T cell receptor beta chains drawn from one sample of a study of cytomegalovirus exposure and HLA in healthy donors. Assay used: immunoSEQ multiplex PCR; TCRdb lists only in-frame clones, some missing. The table records about 110,000 clones, over 75% of them present only once. What was sequenced was PBMCs. The receptor set was obtained from a woman aged 18-29 years in good health and CMV-seronegative. Each CDR3 is given with its conserved first and last residue. The D gene is left open where the match is weak. Clone size appears in some rows only: once, few, many, or a class for an expanded clone.

clone_size j_call v_call d_call cdr3_nt cdr3_aa
. TRBJ2-7 TRBV28 TRBD1 TGTGCCAGCAGTCGCCCGGGACAGACCTACGAGCAGTACTTC CASSRPGQTYEQYF
. TRBJ2-3 TRBV5-1 TRBD2 TGCGCCAGCAGTCTTAGCGGGGGGCTTGATACGCAGTATTTT CASSLSGGLDTQYF
. TRBJ1-6 TRBV2 TRBD1 TGTGCCAGCAGGCCGGGACAGGCCGCGAGCTCCTATAATTCACCCCTCCACTTT CASRPGQAASSYNSPLHF
. TRBJ2-1 TRBV15 TRBD1 TGTGCCACCGGACCTTATGAGACAGGGACAAATGAGCAGTTCTTC CATGPYETGTNEQFF
. TRBJ1-1 TRBV5-1 . TGCGCCAGCAGCTTGGAAGGGGAGAACACTGAAGCTTTCTTT CASSLEGENTEAFF
. TRBJ1-2 TRBV11-2 TRBD1 TGTGCCAGCAGCTTATACAGGGGGGATGGCTACACCTTC CASSLYRGDGYTF
once TRBJ1-1 TRBV9 TRBD1 TGTGCCAGCAGCGTGGGGACAGGGAGAGGGTTCACTGAAGCTTTCTTT CASSVGTGRGFTEAFF
. TRBJ2-5 TRBV13 TRBD2 TGTGCCAGCAGCCCTGTCCGGGGGGGATACCCAAAAGAGACCCAGTACTTC CASSPVRGGYPKETQYF
. TRBJ2-1 TRBV6-4 . TGTGCCAGCAGTTCAGGGGTCACTGGCCCCAATGAGCAGTTCTTC CASSSGVTGPNEQFF
few TRBJ1-6 TRBV27 TRBD1 TGTGCCAGCAGGCAAAAAATCAGGGGGGCTGTTGGTAATTCACCCCTCCACTTT CASRQKIRGAVGNSPLHF
. TRBJ2-3 TRBV27 TRBD2 TGTGCCAGCAGTTCTCGGACTAGCAGTACAACTCGAGATACGCAGTATTTT CASSSRTSSTTRDTQYF
. TRBJ2-7 TRBV5-1 TRBD1 TGCGCCAGCAGGTTTGGGACAGGCTACGAGCAGTACTTC CASRFGTGYEQYF
. TRBJ1-6 TRBV28 TRBD1 TGTGCCAGCAGCTCCCCGGGACAGGGATGGCGACCCCTCCACTTT CASSSPGQGWRPLHF
. TRBJ2-6 TRBV7-3 . TGTGCCAGCAGCTTCCCGGGTTCTGGGGCCAACGTCCTGACTTTC CASSFPGSGANVLTF
. TRBJ1-5 TRBV27 TRBD1 TGTGCCAGCAGCCACAGGGGGGCATATAGCAATCAGCCCCAGCATTTT CASSHRGAYSNQPQHF
. TRBJ2-7 TRBV4-1 . TGCGCCAGCAGCCAAGAGCAGGCGACAGCCTCCTACGAGCAGTACTTC CASSQEQATASYEQYF
. TRBJ1-1 TRBV9 . TGTGCCAGCAGCGTAGGGGACTCACTAACGGACACTGAAGCTTTCTTT CASSVGDSLTDTEAFF
. TRBJ1-1 TRBV6-1 . TGTGCCAGCAGACCCAACCAGGGGCACACTGAAGCTTTCTTT CASRPNQGHTEAFF
. TRBJ2-5 TRBV7-8 . TGTGCCAGCAGATTACATAGGGGTGACATCCAAGAGACCCAGTACTTC CASRLHRGDIQETQYF
. TRBJ2-7 TRBV28 . TGTGCCAGCAGTCCCCCGTTTGACAGGATCAGCGAGCAGTACTTC CASSPPFDRISEQYF
. TRBJ1-1 TRBV5-6 . TGTGCCAGCAGCTTGGTACGGGTAGGAACTACTGAAGCTTTCTTT CASSLVRVGTTEAFF
. TRBJ2-1 TRBV6-6 . TGTGCCAGCAGTTACGCGGGGCTGGGGTTCTTC CASSYAGLGFF
. TRBJ2-4 TRBV4-1 TRBD1 TGCGCCAGCAGCCAAGATACTGGGACAGCCAGACTAGCCAAAAACATTCAGTACTTC CASSQDTGTARLAKNIQYF
. TRBJ1-2 TRBV7-6 TRBD1 TGTGCCAGCAGCTTAGCGCTAAGGGACAGGGGGCTCTTTGGTAATGGCTACACCTTC CASSLALRDRGLFGNGYTF
. TRBJ2-3 TRBV29-1 TRBD1 TGCAGCGCCCCACAGAGAGGGCCGGGACAGGGGGCAGATACGCAGTATTTT CSAPQRGPGQGADTQYF
. TRBJ2-2 TRBV5-6 TRBD1 TGTGCCAGCAGCTTGGCAGGGGGCGCGACCGGGGAGCTGTTTTTT CASSLAGGATGELFF
. TRBJ2-7 TRBV27 . TGTGCCAGCAGTCTCCGCGGCTCAAAGGGGTACGAGCAGTACTTC CASSLRGSKGYEQYF
. TRBJ2-6 TRBV30 . TGTGCCTGGACGCTGGGGCTGTTTTCCTCTGGGGCCAACGTCCTGACTTTC CAWTLGLFSSGANVLTF
. TRBJ2-5 TRBV7-9 . TGTGCCAGCAGCTTAGCGAAATCCTCATTAGCGGTAGATAGAGAGACCCAGTACTTC CASSLAKSSLAVDRETQYF
. TRBJ1-1 TRBV6-5 TRBD1 TGTGCCAGCAGTCGAAGGGGGCCGGCTGCTGAAGCTTTCTTT CASSRRGPAAEAFF
. TRBJ1-1 TRBV5-1 . TGCGCCAGCAGCTCCTCCCCCGGGAGCACTGAAGCTTTCTTT CASSSSPGSTEAFF
few TRBJ2-5 TRBV30 TRBD2 TGTGCCTCGGACGGTTCTAGCGGGGTACAAGAGACCCAGTACTTC CASDGSSGVQETQYF
. TRBJ2-7 TRBV6-5 . TGTGCCAGCATGCAGGCGCCGGGGTACGAGCAGTACTTC CASMQAPGYEQYF
. TRBJ2-1 TRBV6-5 TRBD2 TGTGCCAGCAGTTACTCGGCCGGGGGGGCCTTCAATGAGCAGTTCTTC CASSYSAGGAFNEQFF
. TRBJ1-1 TRBV2 . TGTGCCAGCAGTGTGATTGGACTCGGCAGCACTGAAGCTTTCTTT CASSVIGLGSTEAFF
. TRBJ1-2 TRBV13 . TGTGCCAGCAGCTTTGAAGGGGCCCTTACGTCGCGCTATGGCTACACCTTC CASSFEGALTSRYGYTF
. TRBJ1-2 TRBV7-3 . TGTGCCAGCAGCTTAGGAGGGGCGCGGGGCTATGGCTACACCTTC CASSLGGARGYGYTF
. TRBJ1-5 TRBV7-9 TRBD1 TGTGCCAGCAGCACCCGACAGGGAAAGAAAATATATAGCAATCAGCCCCAGCATTTT CASSTRQGKKIYSNQPQHF
. TRBJ1-6 TRBV4-2 . TGTGCCAGCAGCCAAATCTTACAGGGCCTAGGGCCTTCACCCCTCCACTTT CASSQILQGLGPSPLHF
. TRBJ2-2 TRBV9 TRBD2 TGTGCCAGCAGAGGGGCTAGCGGGGGCTCGAACACCGGGGAGCTGTTTTTT CASRGASGGSNTGELFF
. TRBJ1-2 TRBV5-6 . TGTGCCAGCAGCGCAGGGGTAATAAGGGGCTACACCTTC CASSAGVIRGYTF
. TRBJ1-1 TRBV7-9 TRBD1 TGTGCCAGCCGCCGTAGGACAGGGCTCGTCTCTGAAGCTTTCTTT CASRRRTGLVSEAFF
once TRBJ2-1 TRBV2 . TGTGCCAGCAGTGAGAATTCTGGGGGCACGGATGAGCAGTTCTTC CASSENSGGTDEQFF
. TRBJ2-1 TRBV18 . TGTGCCAGCTCACCAGGGCAGGCTGTTTACAATGAGCAGTTCTTC CASSPGQAVYNEQFF
. TRBJ2-7 TRBV27 . TGTGCCAGCGCATACAGGGAGTCCAACGAGCAGTACTTC CASAYRESNEQYF
. TRBJ1-3 TRBV4-1 . TGCGCCAGCAGGGCCAGGGTGCTACCTGGAAACACCATATATTTT CASRARVLPGNTIYF
once TRBJ1-1 TRBV7-9 TRBD1 TGTGCCAGCAGCTTAAGGGCAGGGGGCTCCGATGAAGCTTTCTTT CASSLRAGGSDEAFF
few TRBJ2-7 TRBV15 . TGTGCCACCAGCAGATTGATGCAGGGCCGAGTGAACAATAAAGGGGGTGACGAGCAGTACTTC CATSRLMQGRVNNKGGDEQYF
medium-sized TRBJ1-1 TRBV25-1 TRBD1 TGTGCCAGCAGTGGCAATTCCGGGACAGAGAACACTGAAGCTTTCTTT CASSGNSGTENTEAFF
few TRBJ2-2 TRBV5-6 . TGTGCCAGCAGCCCCCAGGGATTTAACGGGGAGCTGTTTTTT CASSPQGFNGELFF
. TRBJ2-6 TRBV6-4 . TGTGCCAGCAGTGATAGATCTGGGGCCAACGTCCTGACTTTC CASSDRSGANVLTF
. TRBJ1-4 TRBV6-1 . TGTGCCAGCAGTCCAAGGGCGGGGCAAAATGAAAAACTGTTTTTT CASSPRAGQNEKLFF
. TRBJ1-2 TRBV5-6 TRBD1 TGTGCCAGCAGCTTGGGGGTGGGACAGGCAAGCTATGGCTACACCTTC CASSLGVGQASYGYTF
. TRBJ2-3 TRBV5-4 TRBD2 TGTGCCAGCAGCCCGGGGGGGACTAGCGCAGATACGCAGTATTTT CASSPGGTSADTQYF
. TRBJ2-3 TRBV7-8 TRBD1 TGTGCCAGCAGTTACAGGGGGAAGCGCGCAGATACGCAGTATTTT CASSYRGKRADTQYF
. TRBJ2-7 TRBV27 . TGTGCCAGCAGTTTATTATTAAGGAGTTTCCACGAGCAGTACTTC CASSLLLRSFHEQYF
once TRBJ2-1 TRBV6-1 . TGTGCCAGCAGGTTTGACAGAAACTCCTACAATGAGCAGTTCTTC CASRFDRNSYNEQFF